This is a list of T cell receptor beta chains from one sample in a study of T cell repertoires in cytomegalovirus infection. MiXCR was run by TCRdb on the reads, yielding one entry per CDR3 protein. The sample carries 62,000 or so distinct CDR3 sequences, 20% to 25% recorded once. Their target antigens are unknown. The material was CD8+ T cells from cultured PBMCs, obtained from culture after CMV antigen stimulation. The receptors shown here come from a human donor in good health (CMV status not recorded). Some clones in this sample may be carry-over from other donors' samples. Both conserved end residues are part of each CDR3. The D gene is left open where the match is weak. Clone sizes are given selectively: once, few, many, or a class where the clone is expanded.

j_gene: TRBJ1-4; abundance: -; d_gene: -; len: 15; v_gene: TRBV7-9; CDR3aa: CASSLGPATNEKLFF; CDR3nt: TGTGCCAGCAGCTTAGGACCGGCAACTAATGAAAAACTGTTTTTT
j_gene: TRBJ1-2; abundance: -; d_gene: TRBD1; len: 13; v_gene: TRBV27; CDR3aa: CASTGQGASGYTF; CDR3nt: TGTGCCAGCACGGGACAGGGGGCAAGTGGCTACACCTTC
j_gene: TRBJ1-2; abundance: -; d_gene: -; len: 18; v_gene: TRBV28; CDR3aa: CASGYLSGTKSPNYGYTF; CDR3nt: TGTGCCAGCGGCTATTTGTCCGGGACAAAGTCCCCCAACTATGGCTACACCTTC
j_gene: TRBJ1-1; abundance: -; d_gene: TRBD1; len: 16; v_gene: TRBV5-5; CDR3aa: CASSSSGDRANTEAFF; CDR3nt: TGTGCCAGCAGCTCGTCAGGGGACAGGGCGAACACTGAAGCTTTCTTT
j_gene: TRBJ1-3; abundance: few; d_gene: TRBD1; len: 16; v_gene: TRBV27; CDR3aa: CASSPTPGGSGNTIYF; CDR3nt: TGTGCCAGCAGTCCCACCCCAGGGGGGTCTGGAAACACCATATATTTT
j_gene: TRBJ1-1; abundance: few; d_gene: -; len: 15; v_gene: TRBV7-8; CDR3aa: CASSLRVPRITEAFF; CDR3nt: TGTGCCAGCAGCCTACGGGTCCCCAGGATCACTGAAGCTTTCTTT
j_gene: TRBJ2-1; abundance: -; d_gene: TRBD2; len: 16; v_gene: TRBV7-8; CDR3aa: CASRVAGGHSYNEQFF; CDR3nt: TGTGCCAGCAGAGTAGCGGGGGGGCACTCCTACAATGAGCAGTTCTTC
j_gene: TRBJ2-5; abundance: -; d_gene: -; len: 15; v_gene: TRBV27; CDR3aa: CASSLSRDLQETQYF; CDR3nt: TGTGCCAGCAGTTTATCGAGGGACCTGCAAGAGACCCAGTACTTC
j_gene: TRBJ1-1; abundance: few; d_gene: -; len: 14; v_gene: TRBV7-9; CDR3aa: CASRPTVRGTEAFF; CDR3nt: TGTGCCAGCAGACCGACAGTTCGCGGCACTGAAGCTTTCTTT
j_gene: TRBJ2-7; abundance: many; d_gene: TRBD1; len: 18; v_gene: TRBV28; CDR3aa: CASSSNFNRGERSYEQYF; CDR3nt: TGTGCCAGCAGTTCAAACTTCAACAGGGGCGAGCGCTCCTACGAGCAGTACTTC
j_gene: TRBJ1-5; abundance: few; d_gene: -; len: 16; v_gene: TRBV20-1; CDR3aa: CSARDGGVRWDQPQHF; CDR3nt: TGCAGTGCTAGAGATGGGGGGGTACGTTGGGATCAGCCCCAGCATTTT
j_gene: TRBJ2-5; abundance: few; d_gene: -; len: 15; v_gene: TRBV4-1; CDR3aa: CASSQEIGIEETQYF; CDR3nt: TGCGCCAGCAGCCAAGAAATCGGAATAGAAGAGACCCAGTACTTC
j_gene: TRBJ1-1; abundance: -; d_gene: -; len: 15; v_gene: TRBV6-5; CDR3aa: CASSYSRHGNTEAFF; CDR3nt: TGTGCCAGCAGTTACTCGAGACACGGGAACACTGAAGCTTTCTTT
j_gene: TRBJ1-1; abundance: -; d_gene: -; len: 14; v_gene: TRBV5-1; CDR3aa: CASSFNTGGSEAFF; CDR3nt: TGCGCCAGCAGCTTCAATACGGGAGGGTCTGAAGCTTTCTTT
j_gene: TRBJ1-1; abundance: -; d_gene: -; len: 14; v_gene: TRBV7-9; CDR3aa: CASSFPEMNTEAFF; CDR3nt: TGTGCCAGCAGCTTCCCGGAGATGAACACTGAAGCTTTCTTT
j_gene: TRBJ1-6; abundance: few; d_gene: TRBD1; len: 17; v_gene: TRBV12-3/TRBV12-4; CDR3aa: CASSLMPGQGIVSPLHF; CDR3nt: TGTGCCAGCAGTTTAATGCCCGGACAGGGCATTGTTTCGCCCCTCCACTTT
j_gene: TRBJ1-5; abundance: -; d_gene: -; len: 12; v_gene: TRBV24-1; CDR3aa: CATSDLAGPQHF; CDR3nt: TGTGCCACCAGTGACCTCGCCGGGCCCCAGCATTTT
j_gene: TRBJ2-7; abundance: -; d_gene: -; len: 11; v_gene: TRBV11-2; CDR3aa: CASSRAVEQYF; CDR3nt: TGTGCCAGCAGCAGAGCCGTCGAGCAGTACTTC
j_gene: TRBJ1-5; abundance: -; d_gene: -; len: 15; v_gene: TRBV12-3/TRBV12-4; CDR3aa: CASRATVGSNQPQHF; CDR3nt: TGTGCCAGCAGAGCGACAGTGGGGAGCAATCAGCCCCAGCATTTT
j_gene: TRBJ1-6; abundance: few; d_gene: TRBD1; len: 15; v_gene: TRBV7-2; CDR3aa: CASSPGTGKGSPLHF; CDR3nt: TGTGCCAGCAGCCCAGGGACAGGGAAGGGTTCACCCCTCCACTTT
j_gene: TRBJ1-2; abundance: few; d_gene: TRBD1; len: 11; v_gene: TRBV29-1; CDR3aa: CSVRTGYGYTF; CDR3nt: TGCAGCGTAAGGACAGGGTATGGCTACACCTTC
j_gene: TRBJ2-7; abundance: few; d_gene: TRBD1; len: 16; v_gene: TRBV18; CDR3aa: CASSSGRDRGSHEQYF; CDR3nt: TGTGCCAGCTCATCGGGCCGGGACAGGGGGAGTCACGAGCAGTACTTC
j_gene: TRBJ2-7; abundance: -; d_gene: -; len: 14; v_gene: TRBV5-6; CDR3aa: CASSPSYRDYEQYF; CDR3nt: TGTGCCAGCAGCCCCTCGTACAGGGACTACGAGCAGTACTTC
j_gene: TRBJ1-1; abundance: few; d_gene: -; len: 15; v_gene: TRBV3-1; CDR3aa: CASSQDPQSNTEAFF; CDR3nt: TGTGCCAGCAGCCAAGATCCCCAGTCTAACACTGAAGCTTTCTTT
j_gene: TRBJ1-1; abundance: -; d_gene: -; len: 12; v_gene: TRBV6-2/TRBV6-3; CDR3aa: CASGPQGFGAFF; CDR3nt: TGTGCCAGCGGACCCCAGGGCTTCGGAGCTTTCTTT
j_gene: TRBJ1-2; abundance: many; d_gene: -; len: 14; v_gene: TRBV7-6; CDR3aa: CASSLVGGSRGYTF; CDR3nt: TGTGCCAGCAGCTTAGTTGGAGGATCCCGTGGCTACACCTTC
j_gene: TRBJ1-2; abundance: -; d_gene: TRBD1; len: 15; v_gene: TRBV7-9; CDR3aa: CASSMGQGVNYGYTF; CDR3nt: TGTGCCAGCAGCATGGGACAGGGGGTTAACTATGGCTACACCTTC
j_gene: TRBJ2-1; abundance: -; d_gene: TRBD2; len: 17; v_gene: TRBV5-6; CDR3aa: CASSLGGLAGTYNEQFF; CDR3nt: TGTGCCAGCAGCTTGGGAGGGCTAGCGGGGACCTACAATGAGCAGTTCTTC
j_gene: TRBJ2-1; abundance: few; d_gene: TRBD2; len: 20; v_gene: TRBV7-6; CDR3aa: CASSLAKKGLAGPPRREQFF; CDR3nt: TGTGCCAGCAGCTTAGCTAAGAAAGGACTAGCGGGCCCTCCACGCCGTGAGCAGTTCTTC
j_gene: TRBJ2-7; abundance: few; d_gene: TRBD2; len: 15; v_gene: TRBV3-1; CDR3aa: CASSQPSGGAYEQYF; CDR3nt: TGTGCCAGCAGCCAACCTAGCGGGGGGGCCTACGAGCAGTACTTC
j_gene: TRBJ2-5; abundance: -; d_gene: TRBD2; len: 15; v_gene: TRBV28; CDR3aa: CASRAGTSLVETQYF; CDR3nt: TGTGCCAGCAGAGCCGGGACTAGTCTTGTGGAGACCCAGTACTTC